This TCR beta chain was found in a study of circulating CD8 cells and anti-PD-1 response in melanoma. Overall study results and limits: PD-1 and DPOS subsets showed similar, higher clonality than DNEG.

Using approximately 15 ng of total RNA, TCR libraries were made with the QIAseq Immune Repertoire TCR panel. TCRdb called the reads again in MiXCR, with one record for every CDR3 protein. Here the sample spans about 670 distinct CDR3 sequences, approximately 5.8% being singletons. Live CD3+CD8+TCRalphabeta+ cells were sorted into four subsets by PD-1 and/or TIGIT. This clonotype is judged medium-sized (0.01 to 0.1%). Its cognate antigen is unknown. Germline assignment: CDR1 MNHEY and CDR2 SMNVEV (reference sequence). There are 14 residues in the CDR3. V lost 6 bases to trimming and J lost 1 base, with 12 bases between them.

This sequence was found in a human donor with melanoma. This specimen was CD8+ T cells from PBMCs, taken at baseline or after one month of anti-PD-1 therapy (not recorded which). The chain has TRBV27 and TRBJ2-5; no reliable D call. CDR3 loop: CASSVLGFQETQYF. DNA of the CDR3: TGTGCCAGCAGCGTCTTGGGGTTCCAAGAGACCCAGTACTTC.